This T cell receptor beta chain was profiled in a study of cytomegalovirus exposure and HLA in healthy donors. Researchers ran the PCR with 60 Vbeta and 13 Jbeta primers. The protocol was immunoSEQ multiplex PCR, while the TCRdb copy is restricted to in-frame clones and leaves out a portion. The sample consists of around 130,000 clones, 60% to 80% of them appearing once. Study-wide results and caveats: In presence/absence analyses, roughly uniform sequencing depth across donors was assumed.

With regard to this clone: Its specificity is not known.

This CDR3 spans 15 amino acids. Between the trimmed V and J ends, which lost 4 bases and 0 bases, there was a span of 12 bases. Germline-derived CDR1 and CDR2 are SGHRS and YFSETQ. This sequence was found in an older woman in good health and CMV-seronegative. Sequenced sample: PBMCs. This chain connects TRBV5-1 to TRBJ2-3; D unclear. The CDR3 sequence is CASSLTPASTDTQYF. CDR3 nucleotide sequence: TGCGCCAGCAGCCTGACACCAGCTAGCACAGATACGCAGTATTTT.